These T cell receptor beta chains were read from a single sample in a study of CD8+CD57+ T cells in acquired aplastic anemia. TCRdb processed the reads anew with MiXCR; each CDR3 protein has one entry. The table shows 200,000 or so distinct CDR3 sequences, with about three fifths occurring only once. What was sequenced was sorted CD4+, CD8+, or CD8+CD57+ T cells (not recorded which) from PBMCs. The receptors come from a human donor with severe aplastic anemia or a healthy control (not recorded which). CDR3s include the opening cysteine and the closing phenylalanine or tryptophan. Each record gives: V gene, clone size, J gene, D gene, CDR3 protein, CDR3 DNA. A D gene is named only where the DNA matches it firmly. A row's size may be missing; if present it is once, few, many or a size class.

TRBV5-1	.	TRBJ2-7	.	CASSLGGSFEQYF	TGCGCCAGCAGCTTAGGGGGTAGCTTCGAGCAGTACTTC
TRBV20-1	once	TRBJ1-5	.	CSASHGGGFDQPQHF	TGCAGTGCTAGTCACGGGGGAGGGTTCGATCAGCCCCAGCATTTT
TRBV9	.	TRBJ2-7	TRBD2	CASSVRGESSYEQYF	TGTGCCAGCAGCGTACGGGGGGAGAGCTCCTACGAGCAGTACTTC
TRBV10-3	.	TRBJ2-3	TRBD2	CAISPPGGGDTQYF	TGTGCCATCAGCCCCCCGGGAGGAGGAGATACGCAGTATTTT
TRBV7-8	.	TRBJ2-6	.	CASSLFQGNGANVLTF	TGTGCCAGCAGCTTGTTCCAGGGCAACGGGGCCAACGTCCTGACTTTC
TRBV11-2	many	TRBJ2-7	.	CASSPKLIYEQYF	TGTGCCAGCAGCCCAAAGCTGATTTACGAGCAGTACTTC
TRBV12-3/TRBV12-4	.	TRBJ1-1	.	CASSLVADPNWNTEAFF	TGTGCCAGCAGTTTAGTAGCAGACCCAAATTGGAACACTGAAGCTTTCTTT
TRBV7-3	.	TRBJ1-6	TRBD1	CASSRKSGGALGSPLHF	TGTGCCAGCAGCCGTAAATCAGGGGGCGCGTTGGGATCACCCCTCCACTTT
TRBV2	many	TRBJ1-2	TRBD1	CASSEGQGTAYGYTF	TGTGCCAGCAGCGAGGGACAGGGGACGGCCTATGGCTACACCTTC
TRBV5-1	.	TRBJ2-7	.	CASSLAANYEQYF	TGCGCCAGCAGCTTGGCCGCAAACTACGAGCAGTACTTC
TRBV10-3	.	TRBJ1-2	.	CAITGGSNYGYTF	TGTGCCATCACGGGGGGTTCTAACTATGGCTACACCTTC
TRBV29-1	few	TRBJ2-2	.	CSVSGTGELFF	TGCAGCGTCAGCGGAACCGGGGAGCTGTTTTTT
TRBV19	.	TRBJ2-5	.	CASSIGYNDPETQYF	TGTGCCAGTAGTATCGGATACAACGATCCCGAGACCCAGTACTTC
TRBV15	.	TRBJ2-3	.	CATSSRRLVTSTDTQYF	TGTGCCACCAGCAGCCGACGACTAGTAACTAGCACAGATACGCAGTATTTT
TRBV6-5	.	TRBJ2-7	.	CASSYSGENEQYF	TGTGCCAGCAGTTACTCAGGGGAGAACGAGCAGTACTTC
TRBV19	.	TRBJ1-6	.	CASSSGTPNSPLHF	TGTGCCAGTAGCTCCGGGACACCTAATTCACCCCTCCACTTT
TRBV24-1	.	TRBJ2-1	.	CATSDLPKGEQFF	TGTGCCACCAGTGATTTGCCAAAGGGCGAGCAGTTCTTC
TRBV10-3	.	TRBJ1-4	TRBD1	CAIAKSGTGNEKLFF	TGTGCCATCGCGAAGTCCGGGACAGGGAATGAAAAACTGTTTTTT
TRBV20-1	.	TRBJ2-7	.	CSASRGTYEQYF	TGCAGTGCTTCGCGGGGCACCTACGAGCAGTACTTC
TRBV29-1	.	TRBJ2-4	TRBD1	CSVDTGAAIQYF	TGCAGCGTTGACACAGGGGCGGCCATTCAGTACTTC
TRBV12-3/TRBV12-4	few	TRBJ2-7	.	CASSRDTSSSYEQYF	TGTGCCAGCAGTCGGGACACCTCGAGCTCCTACGAGCAGTACTTC
TRBV5-1	few	TRBJ1-2	.	CASSPDSYGYTF	TGTGCCAGCAGTCCAGATTCCTATGGCTACACCTTC
TRBV29-1	.	TRBJ2-3	TRBD2	CSVVLAENYPSTDTQYF	TGCAGCGTTGTACTAGCGGAGAATTACCCTAGCACAGATACGCAGTATTTT
TRBV10-2	once	TRBJ2-1	.	CASSGGGGHNEQFF	TGCGCCAGCAGTGGCGGAGGAGGGCACAATGAGCAGTTCTTC
TRBV2	.	TRBJ1-2	.	CASPRINYGYTF	TGTGCCAGTCCGAGGATTAACTATGGCTACACCTTC
TRBV2	.	TRBJ1-2	.	CASSVDSNYGYTF	TGTGCCAGCAGTGTCGACAGTAACTATGGCTACACCTTC
TRBV7-8	.	TRBJ2-5	TRBD1	CASSSVGQGPKETQYF	TGTGCCAGCAGCTCGGTAGGACAGGGGCCTAAAGAGACCCAGTACTTC
TRBV5-8	many	TRBJ2-5	TRBD2	CASSTSVAGSETQYF	TGTGCCAGCAGCACCTCGGTAGCGGGGTCAGAGACCCAGTACTTC
TRBV10-3	many	TRBJ2-3	.	CAISEPPGDTQYF	TGTGCCATCAGTGAGCCGCCCGGGGATACGCAGTATTTT
TRBV20-1	.	TRBJ1-6	.	CSARDHPGSPLHF	TGCAGTGCTAGAGATCACCCAGGCTCACCCCTCCACTTT
TRBV12-3/TRBV12-4	.	TRBJ2-7	TRBD1	CASRDRANYEQYF	TGTGCCAGCAGGGACAGGGCGAACTACGAGCAGTACTTC
TRBV12-3/TRBV12-4	many	TRBJ2-1	TRBD2	CASSLAAGGPYNEQFF	TGTGCCAGCAGTTTGGCAGCGGGGGGCCCCTACAATGAGCAGTTCTTC